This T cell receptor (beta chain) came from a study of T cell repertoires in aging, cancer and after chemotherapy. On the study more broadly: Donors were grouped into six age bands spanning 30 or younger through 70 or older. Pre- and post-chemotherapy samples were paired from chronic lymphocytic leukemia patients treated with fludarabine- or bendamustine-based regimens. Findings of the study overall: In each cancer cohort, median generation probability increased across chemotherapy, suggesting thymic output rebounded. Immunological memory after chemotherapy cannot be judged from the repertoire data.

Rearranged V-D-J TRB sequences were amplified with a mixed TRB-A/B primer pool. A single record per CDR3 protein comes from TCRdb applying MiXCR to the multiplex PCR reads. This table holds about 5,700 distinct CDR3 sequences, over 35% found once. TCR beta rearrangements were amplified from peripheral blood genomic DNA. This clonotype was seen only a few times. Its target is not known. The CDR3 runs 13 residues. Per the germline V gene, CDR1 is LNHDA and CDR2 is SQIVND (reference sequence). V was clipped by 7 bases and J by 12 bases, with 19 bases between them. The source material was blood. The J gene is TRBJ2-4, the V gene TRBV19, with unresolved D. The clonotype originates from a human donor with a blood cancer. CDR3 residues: CASNGLAVPPQYF. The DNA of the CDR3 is TGTGCCAGTAATGGGTTAGCTGTTCCACCTCAGTACTTC.